A single count supports the clone carrying this T cell receptor beta chain. Its specificity is not known. A junction end diverges from the germline sequence, so it may reflect a read error. Expressed TCRB transcripts got sequenced, as all isolated RNA was reverse transcribed. TCRdb keeps only in-frame clones here, not all; method: immunoSEQ multiplex PCR. The repertoire holds around 250,000 clones, with about 25% as singletons. The CDR3 loop spans 14 amino acids. Germline V gene data show CDR1 as SGHTA and CDR2 as FQGNSA. This sample stems from a study of beta chain features in type 1 diabetes. Study results and caveats: Patients' naive, central memory and regulatory TCRB repertoires appeared more alike than those of healthy donors.

This sequence joins TRBV7-2 and TRBJ2-7; 8 bases are shared with TRBD1. Sequencing was performed on central memory CD4+ T cells from blood. This receptor was identified in a man in his thirties or forties in good health. CDR3 nucleotides: TGCGCCAGCAGCCCCTCAGGGGGCGCCTCCGAGCAGTACTTC. Translation: CASSPSGGASEQYF.